The TCR beta chain described here comes from a study of blood T cell repertoires in COVID-19. About the study: COVID-19 samples, acute and convalescent, were from the United States, Italy and Spain. PBMCs, B-cell-depleted T cells, or T cells were the source of the cDNA or gDNA that made up the material.

In the authors' methods: Amplification of reference gene primers was used by the study to estimate nucleated cell counts. Profiling relied on immunoSEQ multiplex PCR, and the TCRdb table lists in-frame clones only, not all of them. The D gene and trimming were derived from the DNA, and the V and J assignments and clone size from that table. The sample consists of approximately 50,000 clones, around 85% of them appearing once. With respect to this clone: The same CDR3 is also encoded by other DNA sequences in this sample.

The CDR3 is 15 residues long. V was clipped by 2 bases and J by 6 bases; unmatched bases: 0. The germline V gene encodes CDR1 MNHEY and CDR2 SMNVEV (reference sequence). This chain connects TRBV27 to TRBJ2-1, with 14 bases aligning to TRBD2. The TCR was taken from a man between 65 and 80 years old with active COVID-19. Sequencing was done on a sample of peripheral blood. CDR3 in amino acids: CASSLGLAGGNEQFF. The CDR3 bases are TGTGCCAGCAGTTTAGGACTAGCGGGGGGCAATGAGCAGTTCTTC.